This entry lists 10 T cell receptor beta chains sequenced from one sample in a study of blood T cell repertoires in COVID-19. Some clones are missing from TCRdb's copy, which holds only in-frame ones; the method was immunoSEQ multiplex PCR. The profile shows 210,000 or so clones, around 80% of them singletons. Material: peripheral blood. The receptor set was obtained from a woman older than 75 with active or convalescent COVID-19.

The chain is built from TRBV3-1 (or the pseudogene TRBV3-2) and TRBJ1-3; D may be TRBD1 (6 bases). Germline CDR1 LGHDT, CDR2 YNNKEL (reference sequence). V lost 4 bases to trimming and J lost 0 bases, with 13 bases between them. CDR3 length: 16 residues. This CDR3 is CASSPGQLSSGNTIYF. The CDR3 DNA reads as TGTGCCAGCAGCCCCGGACAGCTAAGCTCTGGAAACACCATATATTTT.

The gene calls are TRBV10-3 and TRBJ1-3, with D unresolved. Germline-derived CDR1 and CDR2 are ENHRY and SYGVKD. The CDR3 is made up of 14 amino acids. V lost 11 bases, J lost 1 base, and 15 bases lay in between. CDR3 region: CASSPAGSGNTIYF. For the CDR3, the DNA is TGTGCCTCCTCCCCCGCGGGATCTGGAAACACCATATATTTT.

The chain couples TRBV5-1 to TRBJ1-2; D perhaps matches TRBD1 (5 bases). V was clipped by 4 bases and J by 3 bases, with 10 bases between them. The CDR3 extends over 13 amino acids. CDR1 and CDR2 (germline): SGHRS, YFSETQ. CDR3 protein: CASSIDSYYGYTF. DNA of the CDR3: TGCGCCAGCAGCATCGACAGCTACTATGGCTACACCTTC.

This clone was detected once. One junction end disagrees with the germline gene, perhaps due to a read error. This chain joins TRBV28 and TRBJ2-7; tentatively, D is TRBD2 (7 bases). CDR3 size: 13 residues. Germline V gives CDR1 MDHEN, CDR2 SYDVKM. CDR3 loop: CASSLTFGGAANF. The CDR3, as DNA: TGTGCCAGCAGTCTTACCTTTGGGGGGGCTGCGAACTTC.

The chain recombines TRBV30 with TRBJ1-2, with D perhaps matching TRBD1 (6 bases). CDR1 GTSNPN and CDR2 SVGIG come from the germline V gene (reference sequence). The V and J ends lost 7 bases and 9 bases respectively, with 12 bases between them. The CDR3 extends over 10 amino acids. The CDR3 DNA follows: TGTGCCTCGGAACAGGGTAGCTACACCTTC. Translation gives CASEQGSYTF.

Of note for this clone: A junction boundary mismatches the germline segment, possibly from a read error. The J gene is TRBJ2-7, the V gene TRBV7-2; 8 positions match TRBD1. This CDR3 is built from 13 residues. Germline lookup yields CDR1 SGHTA and CDR2 FQGNSA. This chain's CDR3 is CANSRGPSYEQYF. In DNA form, the CDR3 reads TGTGCCAACAGCAGGGGGCCCTCCTACGAGCAGTACTTC. The whole variable domain, remainder taken from reference TRBV7-2 and TRBJ2-7, is GAGVSQSPSNKVTEKGKDVELRCDPISGHTALYWYRQSLGQGLEFLIYFQGNSAPDKSGLPSDRFSAERTGGSVSTLTIQRTQQEDSAVYLCANSRGPSYEQYFGPGTRLTVT.

This chain's CDR3 is CASTFIRGGYGYTF. CDR3 DNA: TGTGCCAGCACCTTTATTAGGGGGGGTTATGGCTACACCTTC. The J gene is TRBJ1-2, the V gene TRBV7-2, with D perhaps matching TRBD1 (6 bases). V lost 7 bases, J lost 5 bases, and 17 bases lay in between. This CDR3 spans 14 amino acids. CDR1 is SGHTA, CDR2 FQGNSA, per germline.

The V call is TRBV3-1 (or the pseudogene TRBV3-2), the J call TRBJ1-2; possible D gene TRBD1, 5 bases. The V gene lost 0 bases and the J gene lost 8 bases, with 13 bases spanning the gap. Per the germline V gene, CDR1 is LGHDT and CDR2 is YNNKEL (reference sequence). The CDR3 covers 14 residues. CDR3 protein: CASSQERRGAGYTF. The CDR3 DNA sequence: TGTGCCAGCAGCCAAGAGAGGAGGGGTGCGGGCTACACCTTC.

J is TRBJ1-2 and V is TRBV19; possible D gene TRBD1, 6 bases. The CDR3 totals 14 residues. The germline gives CDR1 LNHDA, CDR2 SQIVND (reference sequence). V was clipped by 7 bases and J by 7 bases, with 19 bases between them. CDR3 nucleotide sequence: TGTGCCAGTACCATAGAATACAGGGACGGTGGCTACACCTTC. It yields the protein CASTIEYRDGGYTF.

The genes are TRBV7-8 and TRBJ1-4; D not certain. Germline CDR1 is SGHVS and CDR2 is FQNEAQ. V was trimmed by 1 base and J by 7 bases, leaving 10 bases between them. This CDR3 has 14 amino acids. Written as DNA, the CDR3 is TGTGCCAGCAGCTTAGGGGCAGGAGGTGAAAAACTGTTTTTT. This sequence encodes CASSLGAGGEKLFF.